The following is a T cell receptor beta chain sequence with its context. Only in-frame clones appear in the TCRdb table, and some are missing; sequencing was by immunoSEQ multiplex PCR. The sample consists of fewer than 200,000 clones, roughly nine tenths of them appearing once. The sample is drawn from a study of blood T cell repertoires in COVID-19. The overall study: Italy, Spain and the United States were the sources of the convalescent and acute COVID-19 samples.

CDR3 length: 15 residues. V shed 6 bases and J 7 bases; nucleotides not matched to a gene: 9. From germline, CDR1 is MNHEY and CDR2 SVGAGI. The sequenced material came from peripheral blood. This receptor was identified in an older man with active or convalescent COVID-19. The chain uses TRBV6-5 and TRBJ1-5; 10 nucleotides line up with TRBD1. The CDR3 DNA follows: TGTGCCAGCAGACCCCGCGGACAGGGGGAACAGCCCCAGCATTTT. Its protein product is CASRPRGQGEQPQHF.